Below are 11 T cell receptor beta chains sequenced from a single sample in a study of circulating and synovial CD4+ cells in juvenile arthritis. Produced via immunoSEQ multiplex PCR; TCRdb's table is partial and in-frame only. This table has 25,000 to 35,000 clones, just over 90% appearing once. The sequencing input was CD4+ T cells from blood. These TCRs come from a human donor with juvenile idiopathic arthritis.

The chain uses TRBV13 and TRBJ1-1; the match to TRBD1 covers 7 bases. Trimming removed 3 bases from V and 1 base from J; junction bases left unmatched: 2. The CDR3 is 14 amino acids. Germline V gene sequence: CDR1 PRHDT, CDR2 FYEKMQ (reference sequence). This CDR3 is CASSFRTGNTEAFF. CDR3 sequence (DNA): TGTGCCAGCAGCTTCCGGACAGGGAACACTGAAGCTTTCTTT.

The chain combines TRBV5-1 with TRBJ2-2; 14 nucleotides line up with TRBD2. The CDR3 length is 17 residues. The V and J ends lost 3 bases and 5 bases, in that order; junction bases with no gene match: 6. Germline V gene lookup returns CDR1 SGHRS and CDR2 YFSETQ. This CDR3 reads CASSSGLAGVKTGELFF. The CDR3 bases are TGCGCCAGCAGCTCGGGACTAGCGGGAGTTAAGACCGGGGAGCTGTTTTTT.

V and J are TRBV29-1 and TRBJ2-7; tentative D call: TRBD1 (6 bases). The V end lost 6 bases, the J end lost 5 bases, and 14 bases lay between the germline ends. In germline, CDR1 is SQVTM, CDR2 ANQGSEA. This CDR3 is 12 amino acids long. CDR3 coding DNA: TGCAGCGTGGGGTCAGGGGTAGACGAGCAGTACTTC. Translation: CSVGSGVDEQYF.

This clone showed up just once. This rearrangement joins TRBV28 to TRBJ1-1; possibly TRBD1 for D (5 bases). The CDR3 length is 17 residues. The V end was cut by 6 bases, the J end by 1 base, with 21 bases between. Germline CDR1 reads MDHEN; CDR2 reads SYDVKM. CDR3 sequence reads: CASSWGRLKRANTEAFF. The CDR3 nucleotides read TGTGCCAGCAGCTGGGGCCGACTTAAACGCGCGAACACTGAAGCTTTCTTT.

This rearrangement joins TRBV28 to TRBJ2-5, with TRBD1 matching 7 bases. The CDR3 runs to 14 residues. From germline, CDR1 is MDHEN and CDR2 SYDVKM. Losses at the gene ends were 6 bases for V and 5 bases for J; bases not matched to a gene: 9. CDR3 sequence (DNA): TGTGCCAGCAGACGTGACAGGGCAGGCGAGACCCAGTACTTC. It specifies CASRRDRAGETQYF. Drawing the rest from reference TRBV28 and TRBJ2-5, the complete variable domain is DVKVTQSSRYLVKRTGEKVFLECVQDMDHENMFWYRQDPGLGLRLIYFSYDVKMKEKGDIPEGYSVSREKKERFSLILESASTNQTSMYLCASRRDRAGETQYFGPGTRLLVL.

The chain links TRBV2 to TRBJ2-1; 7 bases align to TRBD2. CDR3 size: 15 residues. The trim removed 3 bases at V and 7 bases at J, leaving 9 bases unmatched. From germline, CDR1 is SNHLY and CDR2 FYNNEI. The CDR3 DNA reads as TGTGCCAGCAGTGAGCGGGGGAGCGTTAGGAATGAGCAGTTCTTC. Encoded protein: CASSERGSVRNEQFF.

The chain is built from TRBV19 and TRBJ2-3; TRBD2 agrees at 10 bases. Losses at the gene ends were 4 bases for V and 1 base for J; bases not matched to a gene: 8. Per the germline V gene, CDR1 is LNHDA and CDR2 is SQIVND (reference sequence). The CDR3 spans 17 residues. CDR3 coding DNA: TGTGCCAGTAGTAGCCCCGGGCTAGCGGGAGGCACAGATACGCAGTATTTT. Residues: CASSSPGLAGGTDTQYF.

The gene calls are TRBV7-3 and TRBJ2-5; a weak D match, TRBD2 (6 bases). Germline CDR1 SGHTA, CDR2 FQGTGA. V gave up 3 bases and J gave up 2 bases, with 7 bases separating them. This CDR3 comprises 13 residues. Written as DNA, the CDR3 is TGTGCCAGCAGCTTCGGGACTCAAGAGACCCAGTACTTC. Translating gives CASSFGTQETQYF. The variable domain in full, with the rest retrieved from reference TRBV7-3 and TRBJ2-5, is GAGVSQTPSNKVTEKGKYVELRCDPISGHTALYWYRQSLGQGPEFLIYFQGTGAADDSGLPNDRFFAVRPEGSVSTLKIQRTERGDSAVYLCASSFGTQETQYFGPGTRLLVL.

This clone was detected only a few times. The CDR3 bases are TGCGCCAGCAGTGAGAGCCTTGCGAATATGCATGAGCAGTTCTTC. It codes for CASSESLANMHEQFF. The chain couples TRBV10-2 to TRBJ2-1; unclear D gene. The CDR3 runs 15 residues. V lost 2 bases and J lost 8, with 16 bases in between. Germline V gives CDR1 WSHSY, CDR2 SAAADI.

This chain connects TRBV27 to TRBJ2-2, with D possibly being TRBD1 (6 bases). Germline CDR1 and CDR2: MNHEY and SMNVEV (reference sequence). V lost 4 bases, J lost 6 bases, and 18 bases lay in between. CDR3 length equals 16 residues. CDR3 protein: CASSSLGRGGPGELFF. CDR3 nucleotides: TGTGCCAGCAGTTCCCTTGGCAGGGGTGGTCCCGGGGAGCTGTTTTTT.

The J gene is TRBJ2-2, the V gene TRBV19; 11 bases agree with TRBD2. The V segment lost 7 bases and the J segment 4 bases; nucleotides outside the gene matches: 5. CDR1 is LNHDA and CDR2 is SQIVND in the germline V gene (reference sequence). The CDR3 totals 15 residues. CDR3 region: CASKVGTSGTGELFF. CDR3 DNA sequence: TGTGCCAGTAAAGTAGGGACTAGCGGCACCGGGGAGCTGTTTTTT. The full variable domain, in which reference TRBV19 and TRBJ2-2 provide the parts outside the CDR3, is DGGITQSPKYLFRKEGQNVTLSCEQNLNHDAMYWYRQDPGQGLRLIYYSQIVNDFQKGDIAEGYSVSREKKESFPLTVTSAQKNPTAFYLCASKVGTSGTGELFFGEGSRLTVL.